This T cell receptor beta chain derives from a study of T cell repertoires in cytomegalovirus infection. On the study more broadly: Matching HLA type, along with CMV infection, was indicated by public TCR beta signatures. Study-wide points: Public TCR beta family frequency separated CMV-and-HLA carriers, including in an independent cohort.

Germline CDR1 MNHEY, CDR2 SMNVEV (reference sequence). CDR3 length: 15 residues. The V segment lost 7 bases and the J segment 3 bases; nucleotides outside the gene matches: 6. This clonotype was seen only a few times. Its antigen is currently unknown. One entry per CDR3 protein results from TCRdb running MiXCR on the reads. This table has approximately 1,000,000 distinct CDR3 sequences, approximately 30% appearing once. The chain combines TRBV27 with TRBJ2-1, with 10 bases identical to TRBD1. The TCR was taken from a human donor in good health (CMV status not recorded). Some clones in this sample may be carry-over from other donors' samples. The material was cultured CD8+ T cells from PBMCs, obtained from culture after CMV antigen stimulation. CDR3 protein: CASTYRDRGYNEQFF. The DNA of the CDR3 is TGTGCCAGCACCTACCGGGACAGGGGCTACAATGAGCAGTTCTTC.